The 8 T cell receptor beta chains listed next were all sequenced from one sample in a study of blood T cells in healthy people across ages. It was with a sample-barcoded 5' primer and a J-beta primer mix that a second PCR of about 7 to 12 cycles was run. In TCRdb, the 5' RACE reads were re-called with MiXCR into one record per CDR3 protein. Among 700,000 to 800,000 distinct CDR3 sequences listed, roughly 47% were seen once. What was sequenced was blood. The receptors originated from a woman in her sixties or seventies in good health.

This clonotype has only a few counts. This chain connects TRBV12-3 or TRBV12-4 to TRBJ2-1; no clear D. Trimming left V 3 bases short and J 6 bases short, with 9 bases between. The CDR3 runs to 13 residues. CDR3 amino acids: CASSFSSFNEQFF. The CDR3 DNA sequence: TGTGCCAGCAGTTTTTCCAGCTTCAATGAGCAGTTCTTC.

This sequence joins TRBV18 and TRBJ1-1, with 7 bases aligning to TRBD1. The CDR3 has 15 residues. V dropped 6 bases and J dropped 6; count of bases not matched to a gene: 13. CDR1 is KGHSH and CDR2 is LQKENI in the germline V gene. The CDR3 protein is CASSAMDRKVAEAFF. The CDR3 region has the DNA TGTGCCAGCTCCGCGATGGACAGGAAGGTGGCTGAAGCTTTCTTT.

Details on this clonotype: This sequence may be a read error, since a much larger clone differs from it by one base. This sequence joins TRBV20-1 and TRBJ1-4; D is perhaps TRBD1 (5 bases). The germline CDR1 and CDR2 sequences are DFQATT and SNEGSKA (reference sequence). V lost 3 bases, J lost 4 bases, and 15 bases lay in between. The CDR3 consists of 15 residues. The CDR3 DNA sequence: TGCAGTGCTAGCCCAGGGTCCCGAGGTAATGAAAAACTGTTTTTT. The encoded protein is CSASPGSRGNEKLFF.

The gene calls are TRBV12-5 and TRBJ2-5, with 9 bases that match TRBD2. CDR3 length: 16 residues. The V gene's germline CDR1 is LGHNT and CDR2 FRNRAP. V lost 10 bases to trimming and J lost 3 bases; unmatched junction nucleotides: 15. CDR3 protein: CAIPLRATSGKETQYF. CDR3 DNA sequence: TGTGCTATACCTCTACGCGCGACTAGCGGTAAAGAGACCCAGTACTTC.

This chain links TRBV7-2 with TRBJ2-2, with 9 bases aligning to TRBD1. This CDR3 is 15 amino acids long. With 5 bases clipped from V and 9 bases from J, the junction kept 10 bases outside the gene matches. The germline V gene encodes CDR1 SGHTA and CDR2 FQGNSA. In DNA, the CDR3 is TGTGCCAGCAGCCCCCCGACAGGGGGGTTGAGGGAGCTGTTTTTT. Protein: CASSPPTGGLRELFF.

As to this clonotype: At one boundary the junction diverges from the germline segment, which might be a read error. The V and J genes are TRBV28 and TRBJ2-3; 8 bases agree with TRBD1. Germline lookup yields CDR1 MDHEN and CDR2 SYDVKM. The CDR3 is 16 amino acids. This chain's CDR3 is CAGSSQGTGSTDTQYF. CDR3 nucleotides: TGTGCCGGCAGTTCACAAGGGACAGGTAGCACAGATACGCAGTATTTT.

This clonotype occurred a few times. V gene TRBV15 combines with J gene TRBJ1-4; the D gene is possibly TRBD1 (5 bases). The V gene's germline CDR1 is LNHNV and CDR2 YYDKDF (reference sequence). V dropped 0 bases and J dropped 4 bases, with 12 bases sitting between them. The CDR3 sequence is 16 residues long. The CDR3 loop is CATSREGAVGNEKLFF. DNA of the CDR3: TGTGCCACCAGCAGAGAAGGGGCCGTGGGTAATGAAAAACTGTTTTTT.

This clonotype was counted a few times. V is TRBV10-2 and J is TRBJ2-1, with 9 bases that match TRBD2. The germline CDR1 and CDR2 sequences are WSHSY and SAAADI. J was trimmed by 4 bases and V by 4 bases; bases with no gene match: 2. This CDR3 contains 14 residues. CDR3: CASSGTSEYNEQFF. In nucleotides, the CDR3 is TGCGCCAGCAGTGGGACTAGCGAGTACAATGAGCAGTTCTTC.